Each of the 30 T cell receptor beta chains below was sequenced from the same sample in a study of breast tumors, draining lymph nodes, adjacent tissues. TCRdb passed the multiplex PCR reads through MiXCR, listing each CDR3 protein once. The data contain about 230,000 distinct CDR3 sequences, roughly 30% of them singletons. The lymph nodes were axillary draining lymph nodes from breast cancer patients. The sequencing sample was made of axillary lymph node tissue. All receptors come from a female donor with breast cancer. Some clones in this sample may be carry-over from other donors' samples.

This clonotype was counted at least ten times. The CDR3 DNA reads as TGCGCCAGCAGCTCAGGGCAGATTCTCACAGATACGCAGTATTTT. It yields the protein CASSSGQILTDTQYF. The rearrangement joins TRBV5-1 to TRBJ2-3, with D possibly TRBD1 on 5 matching bases. The CDR3 sequence is 15 residues long. Between the trimmed V and J ends, which lost 3 bases and 2 bases, there was a span of 13 bases. The V gene's germline CDR1 is SGHRS and CDR2 YFSETQ.

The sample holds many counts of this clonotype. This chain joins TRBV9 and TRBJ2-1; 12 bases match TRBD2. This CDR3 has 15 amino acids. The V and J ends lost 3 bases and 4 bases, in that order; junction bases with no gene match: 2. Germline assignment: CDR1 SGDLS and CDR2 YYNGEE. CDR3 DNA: TGTGCCAGCAGCGGCGGGACTAGCGGGTACAATGAGCAGTTCTTC. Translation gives CASSGGTSGYNEQFF.

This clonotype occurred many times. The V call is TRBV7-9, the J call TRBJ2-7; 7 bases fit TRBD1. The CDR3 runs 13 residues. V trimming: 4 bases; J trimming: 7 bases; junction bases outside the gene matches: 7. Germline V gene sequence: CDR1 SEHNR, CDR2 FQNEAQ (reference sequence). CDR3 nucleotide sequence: TGTGCCAGCAGCTCCACAGGGGTGGGTGAGCAGTACTTC. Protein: CASSSTGVGEQYF.

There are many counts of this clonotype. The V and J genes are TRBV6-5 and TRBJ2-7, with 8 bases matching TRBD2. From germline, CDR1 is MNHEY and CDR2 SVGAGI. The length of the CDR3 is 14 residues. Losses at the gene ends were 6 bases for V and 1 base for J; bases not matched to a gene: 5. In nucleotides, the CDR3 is TGTGCCAGCAGACTAGCGGAGGGGTCCTACGAGCAGTACTTC. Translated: CASRLAEGSYEQYF.

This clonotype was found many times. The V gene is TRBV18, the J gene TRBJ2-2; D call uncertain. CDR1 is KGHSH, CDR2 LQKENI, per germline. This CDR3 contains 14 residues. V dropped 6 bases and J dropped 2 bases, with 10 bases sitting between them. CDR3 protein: CASSRGGNTGELFF. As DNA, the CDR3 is TGTGCCAGCTCTCGAGGTGGAAACACCGGGGAGCTGTTTTTT.

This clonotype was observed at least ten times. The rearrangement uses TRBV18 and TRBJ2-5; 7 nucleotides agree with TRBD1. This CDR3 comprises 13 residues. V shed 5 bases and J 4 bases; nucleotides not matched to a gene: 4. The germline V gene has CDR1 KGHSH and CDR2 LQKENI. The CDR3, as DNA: TGTGCCAGCTCAAGACAGGGCCTAGAGACCCAGTACTTC. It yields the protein CASSRQGLETQYF.

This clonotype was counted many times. The chain's CDR3 is CATSRGLAGQETQYF. The CDR3 coding sequence is TGTGCCACCAGCAGGGGACTAGCGGGGCAAGAGACCCAGTACTTC. J is TRBJ2-5 and V is TRBV15; 13 bases are a match to TRBD2. Germline CDR1 LNHNV, CDR2 YYDKDF (reference sequence). The CDR3 consists of 15 residues. Trimming removed 3 bases from V and 2 bases from J; junction bases left unmatched: 0.

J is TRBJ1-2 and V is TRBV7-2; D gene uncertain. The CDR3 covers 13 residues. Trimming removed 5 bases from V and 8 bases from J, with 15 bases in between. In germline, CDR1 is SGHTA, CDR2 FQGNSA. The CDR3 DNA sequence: TGTGCCAGCAGCCGAGAACCGCGATGGGGCTACACCTTC. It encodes CASSREPRWGYTF.

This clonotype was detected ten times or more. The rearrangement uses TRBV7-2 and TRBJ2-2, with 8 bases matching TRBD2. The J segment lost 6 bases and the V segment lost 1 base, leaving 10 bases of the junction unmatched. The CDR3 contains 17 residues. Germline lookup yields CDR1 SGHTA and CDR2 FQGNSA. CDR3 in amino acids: CASSLGLVSGRPGELFF. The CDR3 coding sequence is TGTGCCAGCAGCTTAGGTTTGGTGAGCGGGAGACCCGGGGAGCTGTTTTTT.

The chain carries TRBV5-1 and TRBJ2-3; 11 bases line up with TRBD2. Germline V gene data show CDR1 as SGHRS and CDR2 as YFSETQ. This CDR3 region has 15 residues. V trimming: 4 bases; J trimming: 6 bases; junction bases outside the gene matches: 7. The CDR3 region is CASSALAGECDTQYF. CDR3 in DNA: TGCGCCAGCAGCGCACTAGCGGGAGAGTGCGATACGCAGTATTTT. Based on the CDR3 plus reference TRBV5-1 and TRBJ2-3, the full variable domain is KAGVTQTPRYLIKTRGQQVTLSCSPISGHRSVSWYQQTPGQGLQFLFEYFSETQRNKGNFPGRFSGRQFSNSRSEMNVSTLELGDSALYLCASSALAGECDTQYFGPGTRLTVL.

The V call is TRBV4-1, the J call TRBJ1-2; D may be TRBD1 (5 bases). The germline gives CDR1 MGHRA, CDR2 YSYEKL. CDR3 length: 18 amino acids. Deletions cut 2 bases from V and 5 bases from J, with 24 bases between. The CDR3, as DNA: TGCGCCAGCAGCCAAAGGAGCAGGGAGGCCGGGGAGCTGTATGGCTACACCTTC. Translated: CASSQRSREAGELYGYTF.

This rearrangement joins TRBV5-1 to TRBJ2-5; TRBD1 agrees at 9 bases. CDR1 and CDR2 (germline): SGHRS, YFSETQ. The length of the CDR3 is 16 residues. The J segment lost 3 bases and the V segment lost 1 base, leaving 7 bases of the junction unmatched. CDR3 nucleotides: TGCGCCAGCAGCTTGAGGGGGGACAGGGCCAAAGAGACCCAGTACTTC. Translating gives CASSLRGDRAKETQYF.

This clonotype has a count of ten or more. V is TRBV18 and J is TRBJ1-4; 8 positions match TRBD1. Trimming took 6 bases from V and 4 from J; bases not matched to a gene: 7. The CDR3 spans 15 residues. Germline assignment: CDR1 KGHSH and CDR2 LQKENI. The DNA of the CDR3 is TGTGCCAGCTCGCTGTCAGGGGGCGATAATGAAAAACTGTTTTTT. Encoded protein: CASSLSGGDNEKLFF.

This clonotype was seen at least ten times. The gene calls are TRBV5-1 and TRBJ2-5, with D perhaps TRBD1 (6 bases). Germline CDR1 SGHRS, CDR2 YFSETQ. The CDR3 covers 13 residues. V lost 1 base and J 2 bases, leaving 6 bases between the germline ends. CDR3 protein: CASSLRGQETQYF. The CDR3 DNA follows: TGCGCCAGCAGCTTGAGGGGGCAAGAGACCCAGTACTTC. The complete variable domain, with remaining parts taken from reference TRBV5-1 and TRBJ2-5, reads KAGVTQTPRYLIKTRGQQVTLSCSPISGHRSVSWYQQTPGQGLQFLFEYFSETQRNKGNFPGRFSGRQFSNSRSEMNVSTLELGDSALYLCASSLRGQETQYFGPGTRLLVL.

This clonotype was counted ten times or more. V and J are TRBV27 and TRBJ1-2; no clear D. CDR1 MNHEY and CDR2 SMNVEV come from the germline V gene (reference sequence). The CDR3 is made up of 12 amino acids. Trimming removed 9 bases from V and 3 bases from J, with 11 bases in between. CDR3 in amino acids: CASMEWDYGYTF. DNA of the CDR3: TGTGCCAGTATGGAATGGGACTATGGCTACACCTTC.

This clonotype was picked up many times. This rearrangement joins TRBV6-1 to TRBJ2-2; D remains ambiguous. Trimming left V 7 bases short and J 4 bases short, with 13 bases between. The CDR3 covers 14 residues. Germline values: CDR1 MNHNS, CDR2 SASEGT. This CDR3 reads CASKTTGLTGELFF. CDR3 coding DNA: TGTGCCAGCAAAACTACCGGGCTCACCGGGGAGCTGTTTTTT.

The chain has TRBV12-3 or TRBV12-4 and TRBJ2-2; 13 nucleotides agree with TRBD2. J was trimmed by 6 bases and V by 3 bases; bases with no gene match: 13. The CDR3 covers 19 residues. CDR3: CASSFRTSGRKGGAGELFF. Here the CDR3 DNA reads TGTGCCAGCAGTTTTCGGACTAGCGGGAGAAAAGGAGGGGCCGGGGAGCTGTTTTTT.

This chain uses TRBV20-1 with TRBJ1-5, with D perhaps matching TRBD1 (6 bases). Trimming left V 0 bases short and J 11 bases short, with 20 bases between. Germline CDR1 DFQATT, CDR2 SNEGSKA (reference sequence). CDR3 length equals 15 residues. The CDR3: CSARDPEGVQETQHF. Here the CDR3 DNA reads TGCAGTGCTAGAGATCCTGAGGGGGTCCAAGAGACCCAGCATTTT.

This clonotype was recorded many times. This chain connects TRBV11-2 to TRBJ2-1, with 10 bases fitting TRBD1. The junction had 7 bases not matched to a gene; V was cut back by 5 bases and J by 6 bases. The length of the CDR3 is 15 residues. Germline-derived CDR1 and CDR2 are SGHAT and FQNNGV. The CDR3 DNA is TGTGCCAGCAGCCTTTCGACAGGGGGCTTCAATGAGCAGTTCTTC. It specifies CASSLSTGGFNEQFF. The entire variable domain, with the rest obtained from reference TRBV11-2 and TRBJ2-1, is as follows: EAGVAQSPRYKIIEKRQSVAFWCNPISGHATLYWYQQILGQGPKLLIQFQNNGVVDDSQLPKDRFSAERLKGVDSTLKIQPAKLEDSAVYLCASSLSTGGFNEQFFGPGTRLTVL.

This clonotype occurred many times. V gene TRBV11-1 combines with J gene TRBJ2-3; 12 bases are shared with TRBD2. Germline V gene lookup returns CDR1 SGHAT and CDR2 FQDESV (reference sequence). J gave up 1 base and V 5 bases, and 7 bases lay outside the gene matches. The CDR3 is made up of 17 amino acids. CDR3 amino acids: CASSPGLAGRRTDTQYF. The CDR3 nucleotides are TGTGCCAGCAGCCCGGGACTAGCGGGTCGACGCACAGATACGCAGTATTTT.

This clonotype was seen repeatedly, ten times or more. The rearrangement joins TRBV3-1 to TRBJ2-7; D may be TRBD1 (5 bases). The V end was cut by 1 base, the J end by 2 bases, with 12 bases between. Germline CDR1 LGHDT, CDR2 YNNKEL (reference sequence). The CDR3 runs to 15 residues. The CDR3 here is CASSQVGEGAYEQYF. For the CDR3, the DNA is TGTGCCAGCAGCCAAGTAGGAGAAGGGGCCTACGAGCAGTACTTC.

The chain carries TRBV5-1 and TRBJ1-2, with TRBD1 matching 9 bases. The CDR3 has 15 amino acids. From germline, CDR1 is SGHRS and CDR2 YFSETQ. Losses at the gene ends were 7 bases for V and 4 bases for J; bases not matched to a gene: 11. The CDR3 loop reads CASDQDRGRSYGYTF. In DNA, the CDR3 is TGCGCCAGCGACCAGGACAGGGGTCGTTCCTATGGCTACACCTTC.

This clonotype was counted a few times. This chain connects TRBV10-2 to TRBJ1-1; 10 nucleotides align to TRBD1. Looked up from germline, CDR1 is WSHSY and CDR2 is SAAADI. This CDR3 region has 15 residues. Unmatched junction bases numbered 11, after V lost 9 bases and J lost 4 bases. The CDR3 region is CASTRDRGFGTEAFF. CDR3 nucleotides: TGCGCCAGTACCCGGGACAGGGGCTTTGGCACTGAAGCTTTCTTT.

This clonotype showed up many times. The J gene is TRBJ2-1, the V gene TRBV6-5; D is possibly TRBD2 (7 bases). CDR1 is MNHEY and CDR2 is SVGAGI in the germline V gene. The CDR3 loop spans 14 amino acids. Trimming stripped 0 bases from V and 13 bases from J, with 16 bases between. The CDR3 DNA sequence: TGTGCCAGCAGTTACTCGGGTGGGGCGGGGGCTCAGTTCTTC. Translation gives CASSYSGGAGAQFF.

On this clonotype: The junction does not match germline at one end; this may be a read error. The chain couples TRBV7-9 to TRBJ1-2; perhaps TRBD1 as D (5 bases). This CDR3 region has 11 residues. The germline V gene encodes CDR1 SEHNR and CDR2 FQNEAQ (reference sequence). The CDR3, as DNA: TGTGCCGGCAGCCGGGGGGGAGGCTACACCTTC. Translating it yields CAGSRGGGYTF.

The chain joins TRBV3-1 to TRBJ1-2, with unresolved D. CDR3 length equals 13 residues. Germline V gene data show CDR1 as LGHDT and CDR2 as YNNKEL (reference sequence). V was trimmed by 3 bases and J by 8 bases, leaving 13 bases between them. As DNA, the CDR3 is TGTGCCAGCAGCCACGGAGGGAATTCCGGCTACACCTTC. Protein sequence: CASSHGGNSGYTF.

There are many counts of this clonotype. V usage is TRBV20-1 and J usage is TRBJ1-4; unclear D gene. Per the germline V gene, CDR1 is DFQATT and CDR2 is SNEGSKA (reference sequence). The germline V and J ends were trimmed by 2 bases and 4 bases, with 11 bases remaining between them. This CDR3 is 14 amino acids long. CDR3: CSARSGWGNEKLFF. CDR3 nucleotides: TGCAGTGCTAGATCGGGTTGGGGTAATGAAAAACTGTTTTTT.

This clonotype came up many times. The CDR3 DNA reads as TGTGCCAGCAGCGAGACAGGGGGCGGGGCCAACGTCCTGACTTTC. Amino acids: CASSETGGGANVLTF. The chain is built from TRBV7-2 and TRBJ2-6, with 10 nucleotides matching TRBD1. The germline V gene has CDR1 SGHTA and CDR2 FQGNSA. J lost 4 bases, V lost 5 bases, and 2 bases had no gene match. The CDR3 is 15 amino acids.

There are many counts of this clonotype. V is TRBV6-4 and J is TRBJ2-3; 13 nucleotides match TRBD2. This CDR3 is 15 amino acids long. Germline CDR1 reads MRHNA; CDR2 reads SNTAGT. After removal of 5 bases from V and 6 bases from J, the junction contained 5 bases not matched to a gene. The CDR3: CASSPGLAGVDTQYF. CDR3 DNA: TGTGCCAGCAGTCCCGGACTAGCGGGAGTGGATACGCAGTATTTT.

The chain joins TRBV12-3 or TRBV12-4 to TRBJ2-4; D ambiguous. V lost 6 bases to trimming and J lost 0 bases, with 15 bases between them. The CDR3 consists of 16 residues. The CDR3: CASRSTRILAKNIQYF. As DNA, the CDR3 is TGTGCCAGCAGATCTACACGGATCCTAGCCAAAAACATTCAGTACTTC.